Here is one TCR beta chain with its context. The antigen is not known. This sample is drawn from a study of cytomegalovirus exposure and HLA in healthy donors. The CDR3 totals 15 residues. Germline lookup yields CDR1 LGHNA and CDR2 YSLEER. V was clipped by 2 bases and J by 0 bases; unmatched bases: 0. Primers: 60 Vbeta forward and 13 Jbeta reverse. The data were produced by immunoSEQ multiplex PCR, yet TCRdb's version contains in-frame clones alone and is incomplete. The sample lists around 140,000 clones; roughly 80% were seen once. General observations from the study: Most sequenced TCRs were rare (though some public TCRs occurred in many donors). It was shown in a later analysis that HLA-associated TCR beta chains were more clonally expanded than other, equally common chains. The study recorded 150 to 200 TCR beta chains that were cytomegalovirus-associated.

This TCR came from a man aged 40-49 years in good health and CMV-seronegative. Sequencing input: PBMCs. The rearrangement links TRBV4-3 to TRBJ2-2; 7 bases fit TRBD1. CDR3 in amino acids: CASSQQGANTGELFF. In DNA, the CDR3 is TGCGCCAGCAGCCAACAGGGGGCGAACACCGGGGAGCTGTTTTTT.